This T cell receptor (beta chain) derives from a study of cytomegalovirus exposure and HLA in healthy donors. This CDR3 has 16 residues. J lost 6 bases, V lost 3 bases, and 12 bases had no gene match. CDR1 is SGHVS, CDR2 FNYEAQ, per germline. Study-wide findings and caveats: Presence/absence analyses assumed roughly uniform sequencing depth across donors, which may not hold. Later analysis suggested links between common viral pathogens and several top significant clusters.

The PCR contained 60 Vbeta and 13 Jbeta primers. TCRdb keeps only in-frame clones here, not all; method: immunoSEQ multiplex PCR. The sample has about 140,000 clones; 73% are singletons. With respect to this clone: The antigen remains undetermined.

The TCR was taken from a human donor in good health. The specimen sequenced was PBMCs. The chain links TRBV7-6 to TRBJ1-2; 8 nucleotides match TRBD1. The CDR3 sequence: CASSFYGTGTADGYTF. CDR3 DNA sequence: TGTGCCAGCAGCTTTTACGGGACAGGCACTGCAGATGGCTACACCTTC. Using reference TRBV7-6 and TRBJ1-2 for the parts outside the CDR3, the full variable domain is GAGVSQSPRYKVTKRGQDVALRCDPISGHVSLYWYRQALGQGPEFLTYFNYEAQQDKSGLPNDRFSAERPEGSISTLTIQRTEQRDSAMYRCASSFYGTGTADGYTFGSGTRLTVV.